This T cell receptor beta chain was observed in a study of T cells after posttransplantation cyclophosphamide. Germline V gene data show CDR1 as SGHTS and CDR2 as YDEGEE. Trimming took off 0 bases at V and 10 bases at J, with 14 bases between the two ends. CDR3 size: 15 residues. Points on this clone: Its antigen remains unknown.

Findings and caveats of the study: Donor CD8+ memory clones often dominated recipient blood repertoires at later times. Recipient CMV seropositivity and CMV reactivation strongly tracked TRB clonality. Skin or GI-infiltrating T cells shared few TRB sequences with blood.

Cyclophosphamide on days +3 and +4 followed busulfan-fludarabine conditioning and a marrow graft. TCRdb's copy holds only in-frame clones and misses some; the assay was immunoSEQ multiplex PCR. This repertoire shows roughly 8,000 clones, roughly 90% found once; its top ten account for roughly 1.1%. This sequence joins TRBV5-8 and TRBJ1-6; the D is unclear. The origin of this receptor is a female patient aged 50 to 60 who received an allogeneic stem cell transplant from a related donor, was CMV-positive, and had no GVHD. A share of the T cells may be of graft donor origin. Here the sequenced sample was CD4+ T cells sorted from blood, taken around 1,300 days after allogeneic stem cell transplant with posttransplant cyclophosphamide. CDR3: CASSLDIISASPLHF. In DNA form, the CDR3 reads TGTGCCAGCAGCTTGGATATTATAAGCGCGTCACCCCTCCACTTT.